This T cell receptor (beta chain) was captured in a study of CD8+ T cells in alopecia areata. Sequencing relied on a cDNA template that was reverse transcribed from extracted RNA. Assay used: immunoSEQ multiplex PCR; TCRdb lists only in-frame clones, some missing. The sample holds about 37,000 clones, 45% to 70% seen once. V was clipped by 3 bases and J by 0 bases, with 15 bases between them. This CDR3 is 18 amino acids long. Looked up from germline, CDR1 is SGHTA and CDR2 is FQGNSA. Sorting of CD4+ cells into CD25+CD127- cells was performed for 4 or 5 patients. The TCR sequence derives from a human donor with alopecia areata. The sequenced material came from CD4+ Tregs sorted from blood. The rearrangement links TRBV7-2 to TRBJ2-6; TRBD1 is a possible D gene (6 bases). CDR3 coding DNA: TGTGCCAGCAGCTTTTTGCAGGGGCTCGGCTCTGGGGCCAACGTCCTGACTTTC. As protein: CASSFLQGLGSGANVLTF.